The 23 T cell receptor beta chains given below trace back to one sample, sequenced in a study of blood T cell repertoires in COVID-19. Profiling relied on immunoSEQ multiplex PCR, and the TCRdb table lists in-frame clones only, not all of them. The table lists 130,000 to 150,000 clones, roughly 90% of them singletons. The sample taken for sequencing was PBMCs or T cells enriched from blood (not recorded which). These receptors all come from a woman younger than 45 with acute COVID-19.

The V call is TRBV27, the J call TRBJ2-7; D perhaps matches TRBD2 (5 bases). With 4 bases removed from V and 3 bases from J, the gap between germline ends came to 16 bases. Per the germline V gene, CDR1 is MNHEY and CDR2 is SMNVEV (reference sequence). This CDR3 has 15 amino acids. CDR3 residues: CASSSTGPEGYEQYF. DNA for the CDR3: TGTGCCAGCAGTTCAACCGGGCCCGAGGGCTACGAGCAGTACTTC.

The rearrangement joins TRBV19 to TRBJ2-1, with a weak D call TRBD2 (5 bases). Germline V gene sequence: CDR1 LNHDA, CDR2 SQIVND (reference sequence). Trimming took off 1 base at V and 5 bases at J, with 6 bases between the two ends. The CDR3 is 13 residues long. CDR3 DNA sequence: TGTGCCAGTAGTATAGGGGAGAACAATGAGCAGTTCTTC. Translated: CASSIGENNEQFF.

The V call is TRBV5-1, the J call TRBJ2-6; tentative D call: TRBD2 (5 bases). Looked up from germline, CDR1 is SGHRS and CDR2 is YFSETQ. Trimming shortened V by 6 bases and J by 4 bases, and 11 bases separated the two germline ends. The CDR3 is 14 amino acids. CDR3 nucleotide sequence: TGCGCCAGCAACGAGGGATCCGGGGCCAACGTCCTGACTTTC. Amino acid sequence: CASNEGSGANVLTF.

The DNA for the CDR3 is TGTGCCAGCAGCTTATTATCGGGACAGGTTTCGCATGGCTACACCTTC. This codes for CASSLLSGQVSHGYTF. The chain recombines TRBV11-1 with TRBJ1-2; 8 nucleotides align to TRBD1. This CDR3 contains 16 residues. Trimming removed 2 bases from V and 6 bases from J; junction bases left unmatched: 11. In germline, CDR1 is SGHAT, CDR2 FQDESV (reference sequence).

The chain links TRBV27 to TRBJ1-5; a possible D gene is TRBD1 (6 bases). Per the germline V gene, CDR1 is MNHEY and CDR2 is SMNVEV (reference sequence). Trimming cost V 6 bases and J 0 bases, with 15 bases left between them. The CDR3 extends over 16 amino acids. The CDR3 region has the DNA TGTGCCAGCAGGCCCGGGACAATTTATAGCAATCAGCCCCAGCATTTT. Amino acids: CASRPGTIYSNQPQHF.

The rearrangement uses TRBV5-1 and TRBJ1-2, with 8 bases fitting TRBD1. The CDR3 extends over 13 amino acids. Germline CDR1 and CDR2: SGHRS and YFSETQ. Germline trimming cut 4 bases from V and 3 bases from J; bases unmatched to any gene: 2. The CDR3 sequence is CASSLDRDYGYTF. For the CDR3, the DNA is TGCGCCAGCAGCCTGGACAGGGACTATGGCTACACCTTC.

The chain has TRBV30 and TRBJ2-7; 9 bases align to TRBD2. This CDR3 has 15 residues. CDR1 is GTSNPN and CDR2 is SVGIG in the germline V gene (reference sequence). V dropped 2 bases and J dropped 2; count of bases not matched to a gene: 7. DNA of the CDR3: TGTGCCTGGAGTAACTCGCCTAGCGGGACCTACGAGCAGTACTTC. Translating it yields CAWSNSPSGTYEQYF.

This sequence joins TRBV7-8 and TRBJ1-3; D remains unclear. With 0 bases removed from V and 3 bases from J, the gap between germline ends came to 12 bases. The CDR3 is 16 amino acids. Germline values: CDR1 SGHVS, CDR2 FQNEAQ. This chain's CDR3 is CASSLARVADGNTIYF. The CDR3 DNA sequence: TGTGCCAGCAGCTTAGCGAGGGTCGCCGATGGAAACACCATATATTTT.

In this sample, this clone turned up once. For the CDR3, the DNA is TGCGCCAGCAGCGCAGGACATGCTGTCTCTGGAAACACCATATATTTT. Protein product: CASSAGHAVSGNTIYF. The chain has TRBV4-3 and TRBJ1-3; a weak D match, TRBD1 (5 bases). Trimming took 5 bases from V and 0 from J, leaving 14 bases between them. Germline V CDR1 and CDR2: LGHNA, YSLEER. The CDR3 has 16 residues.

V and J are TRBV10-3 and TRBJ1-5, with D unclear. This CDR3 contains 16 residues. Germline CDR1 ENHRY, CDR2 SYGVKD. Trimming took 0 bases from V and 1 from J, leaving 10 bases between them. The CDR3 nucleotides read TGTGCCATCAGTGAGTCGTCGGGAGGGAGCAATCAGCCCCAGCATTTT. Protein: CAISESSGGSNQPQHF.

The chain is built from TRBV30 and TRBJ2-4; TRBD2 agrees at 8 bases. Looked up from germline, CDR1 is GTSNPN and CDR2 is SVGIG (reference sequence). The CDR3 runs to 13 residues. V lost 0 bases to trimming and J lost 6 bases; unmatched junction nucleotides: 1. The CDR3 region has the DNA TGTGCCTGGAGTGTAAGCGGGAGAAACATTCAGTACTTC. Protein: CAWSVSGRNIQYF.

CDR3: CASSLTGTGDSPLHF. The CDR3, as DNA: TGCGCCAGCAGCCTAACCGGGACAGGAGATTCACCCCTCCACTTT. The chain combines TRBV5-1 with TRBJ1-6; 8 bases agree with TRBD1. The CDR3 has 15 residues. V lost 4 bases and J lost 8; bases outside the gene matches: 8. Looked up from germline, CDR1 is SGHRS and CDR2 is YFSETQ.

The genes are TRBV4-3 and TRBJ1-2; a weak D match, TRBD1 (5 bases). Germline V CDR1 and CDR2: LGHNA, YSLEER. The CDR3 is 13 residues long. V dropped 4 bases and J dropped 8 bases, with 14 bases sitting between them. The DNA for the CDR3 is TGCGCCAGCAGCCTGCAGGGTACCTACGGCTACACCTTC. The encoded protein is CASSLQGTYGYTF.

This clone was picked up a small number of times. The gene calls are TRBV19 and TRBJ1-3; maybe TRBD1 (5 bases). Trimming removed 3 bases at V and 3 bases at J, with 9 bases between. CDR3 length equals 14 residues. Germline CDR1 is LNHDA and CDR2 is SQIVND (reference sequence). CDR3 DNA: TGTGCCAGTAGTATTGGAGGGGATGGAAACACCATATATTTT. It codes for CASSIGGDGNTIYF.

The chain combines TRBV6-5 with TRBJ1-1; D gene uncertain. Germline V gives CDR1 MNHEY, CDR2 SVGAGI. The CDR3 spans 14 residues. V was clipped by 2 bases and J by 5 bases, with 12 bases between them. For the CDR3, the DNA is TGTGCCAGCAGTTACGGTTTGGAGGGTACTGAAGCTTTCTTT. Translation: CASSYGLEGTEAFF.

The chain couples TRBV27 to TRBJ2-7; possibly TRBD1 for D (5 bases). The CDR3 is made up of 16 amino acids. Trimming cost V 4 bases and J 0 bases, with 16 bases left between them. In germline, CDR1 is MNHEY, CDR2 SMNVEV (reference sequence). The CDR3 loop is CASSSHRNGASYEQYF. Written as DNA, the CDR3 is TGTGCCAGCAGTTCACACCGAAATGGGGCCTCCTACGAGCAGTACTTC.

The V gene is TRBV7-2, the J gene TRBJ2-7; D unresolved. Between the trimmed V and J ends, which lost 5 bases and 1 base, there was a span of 12 bases. CDR1 and CDR2 from the germline V gene are SGHTA and FQGNSA. This CDR3 is built from 14 residues. CDR3 protein: CASSKRVRSYEQYF. Here the CDR3 DNA reads TGTGCCAGCAGCAAACGGGTTCGTTCCTACGAGCAGTACTTC.

V and J are TRBV6-5 and TRBJ1-6, with D tentatively TRBD1 (6 bases). The CDR3 is 14 residues long. Germline V gene sequence: CDR1 MNHEY, CDR2 SVGAGI. V was clipped by 2 bases and J by 6 bases, with 8 bases between them. CDR3 protein: CASSYGTPNSPLHF. The CDR3, as DNA: TGTGCCAGCAGTTACGGGACACCTAATTCACCCCTCCACTTT.

The chain is built from TRBV18 and TRBJ2-2; perhaps TRBD2 as D (7 bases). V gave up 3 bases and J gave up 3 bases, with 14 bases separating them. The CDR3 is 16 residues long. In germline, CDR1 is KGHSH, CDR2 LQKENI. The CDR3 is CASSPSPGGDTGELFF. CDR3 bases: TGTGCCAGCTCACCGAGTCCGGGGGGCGACACCGGGGAGCTGTTTTTT.

This chain connects TRBV7-6 to TRBJ2-5; 11 bases fit TRBD1. The germline gives CDR1 SGHVS, CDR2 FNYEAQ. This CDR3 comprises 15 residues. Germline trimming cut 3 bases from V and 10 bases from J; bases unmatched to any gene: 10. CDR3 coding DNA: TGTGCCAGCAGCTTCTGGGACAGGGGGTCGCGTGACCAGTACTTC. It specifies CASSFWDRGSRDQYF.

The chain has TRBV7-6 and TRBJ2-7; D perhaps matches TRBD2 (6 bases). The CDR3 has 15 residues. Germline loops: CDR1 SGHVS, CDR2 FNYEAQ. Trimming shortened V by 1 base and J by 0 bases, and 10 bases separated the two germline ends. DNA for the CDR3: TGTGCCAGCAGCTTAGTTGCGGGGCTCTCCTACGAGCAGTACTTC. Translating it yields CASSLVAGLSYEQYF.

The chain combines TRBV11-3 with TRBJ2-3; tentative D call: TRBD1 (6 bases). CDR3 length equals 14 residues. Germline V gives CDR1 SGHNT, CDR2 YENEEA. The V end was cut by 5 bases, the J end by 4 bases, with 13 bases between. The CDR3 spells CASSPGDMSDTQYF. The CDR3 region has the DNA TGTGCCAGCAGCCCAGGGGACATGTCAGATACGCAGTATTTT.

The chain recombines TRBV6-2 or TRBV6-3 with TRBJ2-2; 14 bases are shared with TRBD2. Per the germline V gene, CDR1 is MNHEY and CDR2 is SVGEGT. After removal of 5 bases from V and 5 bases from J, the junction contained 10 bases not matched to a gene. The CDR3 has 18 residues. CDR3 DNA: TGTGCCAGCAGTCCGCCGGGACTAGCGGGAGTGGGGACCGGGGAGCTGTTTTTT. This gives the protein CASSPPGLAGVGTGELFF.